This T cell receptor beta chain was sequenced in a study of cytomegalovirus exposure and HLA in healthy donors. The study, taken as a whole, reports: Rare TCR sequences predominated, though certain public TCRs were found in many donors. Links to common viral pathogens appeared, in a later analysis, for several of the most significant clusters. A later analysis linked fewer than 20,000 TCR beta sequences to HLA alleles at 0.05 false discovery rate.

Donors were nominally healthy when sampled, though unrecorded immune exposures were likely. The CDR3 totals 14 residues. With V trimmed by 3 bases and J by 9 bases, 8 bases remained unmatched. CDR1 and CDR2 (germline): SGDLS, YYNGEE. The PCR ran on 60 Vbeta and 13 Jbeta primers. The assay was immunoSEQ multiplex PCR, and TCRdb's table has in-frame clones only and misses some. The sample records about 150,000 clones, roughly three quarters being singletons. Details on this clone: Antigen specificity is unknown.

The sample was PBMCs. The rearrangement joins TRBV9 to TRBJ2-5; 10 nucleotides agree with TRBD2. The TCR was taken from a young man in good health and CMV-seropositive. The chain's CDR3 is CASSERTSGGAQYF. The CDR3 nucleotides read TGTGCCAGCAGCGAGCGGACTAGCGGAGGGGCCCAGTACTTC.